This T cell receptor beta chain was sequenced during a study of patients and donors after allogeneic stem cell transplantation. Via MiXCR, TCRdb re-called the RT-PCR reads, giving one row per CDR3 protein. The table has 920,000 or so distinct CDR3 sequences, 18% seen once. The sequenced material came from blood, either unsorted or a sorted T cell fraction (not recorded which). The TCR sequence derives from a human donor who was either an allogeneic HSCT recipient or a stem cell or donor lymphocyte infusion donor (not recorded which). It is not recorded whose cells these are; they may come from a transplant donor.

CDR3 region: CAISLGGLAGDNEQFF. In DNA form, the CDR3 reads TGTGCCATCAGCCTCGGGGGGCTAGCGGGAGACAATGAGCAGTTCTTC. The V gene is TRBV10-3, the J gene TRBJ2-1; 10 bases fit TRBD2. The junction had 10 bases not matched to a gene; V was cut back by 6 bases and J by 5 bases. The CDR3 is 16 amino acids. Germline-derived CDR1 and CDR2 are ENHRY and SYGVKD.